This entry describes one T cell receptor (beta chain). Germline CDR1 is SQVTM and CDR2 is ANQGSEA. The length of the CDR3 is 14 residues. Trimming pared 3 bases from V and 8 bases from J, leaving 17 bases between. The sample belongs to a study of CD8+ T cells in alopecia areata. Extracted RNA was reverse transcribed into cDNA, the sequencing template. Only in-frame clones appear in the TCRdb table, and some are missing; sequencing was by immunoSEQ multiplex PCR. The data contain about 42,000 clones, 65% of them singletons. Treatment of the sample: oral pan-JAK inhibitor, 5-10 mg twice daily. This specimen consisted of CD8+ T cells sorted from blood, obtained at week 4, from a patient treated with tofacitinib. The chain is built from TRBV29-1 and TRBJ2-4; either TRBD1 or TRBD2 may supply D (5 bases each). This TCR came from a human donor with alopecia areata. This chain's CDR3 is CSVEADGDRDIQYF. DNA of the CDR3: TGCAGCGTTGAGGCGGACGGGGACCGGGACATTCAGTACTTC.